The entry below gives a single TCR beta chain sequence along with its context. Its specificity is not known. The PCR made use of 60 Vbeta and 13 Jbeta primers. The assay was immunoSEQ multiplex PCR, and TCRdb's table has in-frame clones only and misses some. The table shows approximately 150,000 clones, with 75% to 90% occurring only once. V shed 3 bases, J shed 9 bases, and the junction held 12 bases outside the gene matches. Germline values: CDR1 LGHNA, CDR2 YSLEER. The CDR3 has 16 residues. This sample is drawn from a study of cytomegalovirus exposure and HLA in healthy donors. Whole-study findings and limits: What was likely a sequencing artifact was a cluster of highly shared sequence variants. Per published reports, the classifier diagnosed cytomegalovirus status with high specificity and sensitivity. V segments that were indistinguishable, TRBV6-2 and TRBV6-3 among them, were omitted from analysis.

The genes are TRBV4-3 and TRBJ2-1; the match to TRBD2 covers 9 bases. This sequence originates from a human donor in good health. Sequenced sample: PBMCs. The CDR3 DNA is TGCGCCAGCAGCCATGGGGGGTCTAGCGGGGTTCGTGAGCAGTTCTTC. This gives the protein CASSHGGSSGVREQFF.